One and the same sample provided the 27 T cell receptor beta chains below, sequenced in a study of control samples from healthy donors and cancer patients. Using immunoSEQ multiplex PCR, the repertoire was profiled, and TCRdb retains in-frame clones only, with some absent. The sample contains approximately 170,000 clones, around nine tenths of which appear only once. Sequencing was done on a sample of blood. These receptors all stem from a woman aged 25 to 39 in good health.

The chain uses TRBV6-5 and TRBJ2-1, with 8 bases aligning to TRBD1. V gave up 4 bases and J gave up 10 bases; unmatched junction bases: 9. From germline, CDR1 is MNHEY and CDR2 SVGAGI. The CDR3 consists of 14 residues. The DNA for the CDR3 is TGTGCCAGCAGTTGGACGACAGGGGCGGTCGAGCAGTTCTTC. Protein: CASSWTTGAVEQFF.

V usage is TRBV29-1 and J usage is TRBJ2-1, with 14 bases lining up with TRBD2. CDR3 length: 14 residues. Germline CDR1 is SQVTM and CDR2 is ANQGSEA. V trimming: 7 bases; J trimming: 7 bases; junction bases outside the gene matches: 6. The CDR3 reads CSGGTSGSLNEQFF. The CDR3 region has the DNA TGCAGCGGCGGGACTAGCGGGAGTCTGAATGAGCAGTTCTTC.

The chain is built from TRBV14 and TRBJ2-5; unclear D gene. The CDR3 sequence is 13 residues long. CDR1 is SGHDN, CDR2 FVKESK, per germline. V was trimmed by 5 bases and J by 1 base, leaving 8 bases between them. The CDR3 sequence: CASSYSLQETQYF. The CDR3 coding sequence is TGTGCCAGCAGCTACAGCCTCCAAGAGACCCAGTACTTC.

J is TRBJ1-1 and V is TRBV20-1; D unclear. The CDR3 runs 11 residues. The germline CDR1 and CDR2 sequences are DFQATT and SNEGSKA (reference sequence). Trimming took 2 bases from V and 3 from J, leaving 4 bases between them. The CDR3 coding sequence is TGCAGTGCTAGAACCTACACTGAAGCTTTCTTT. Its translation is CSARTYTEAFF.

The V call is TRBV5-1, the J call TRBJ2-5, with 7 nucleotides matching TRBD1. Trimming at V came to 3 bases and at J to 2 bases, leaving 7 bases not matched to a gene. Germline CDR1 is SGHRS and CDR2 is YFSETQ. This CDR3 region has 15 residues. The CDR3 region is CASSSTRDRQETQYF. The CDR3 coding sequence is TGCGCCAGCAGCTCCACCCGGGACAGACAAGAGACCCAGTACTTC.

The V gene is TRBV7-9, the J gene TRBJ2-2, with 12 positions matching TRBD2. Per the germline V gene, CDR1 is SEHNR and CDR2 is FQNEAQ (reference sequence). This CDR3 comprises 17 residues. V shed 5 bases, J shed 2 bases, and the junction held 6 bases outside the gene matches. This CDR3 is CASSRGLAGINTGELFF. The CDR3 coding sequence is TGTGCCAGCAGCCGCGGACTAGCGGGGATTAACACCGGGGAGCTGTTTTTT.

This chain uses TRBV2 with TRBJ2-5; 9 nucleotides agree with TRBD2. CDR3 length: 16 amino acids. Trimming cost V 2 bases and J 2 bases; bases outside gene matches: 6. CDR1 is SNHLY and CDR2 is FYNNEI in the germline V gene. In nucleotides, the CDR3 is TGTGCCAGCAGTGAACGTCCAGCGGGAGGACAAGAGACCCAGTACTTC. Protein product: CASSERPAGGQETQYF. Based on the CDR3 plus reference TRBV2 and TRBJ2-5, the full variable domain is EPEVTQTPSHQVTQMGQEVILRCVPISNHLYFYWYRQILGQKVEFLVSFYNNEISEKSEIFDDQFSVERPDGSNFTLKIRSTKLEDSAMYFCASSERPAGGQETQYFGPGTRLLVL.

This clone came up a few times. The rearrangement joins TRBV7-3 to TRBJ1-1, with D perhaps TRBD1 (6 bases). The CDR3 is made up of 13 amino acids. Per the germline V gene, CDR1 is SGHTA and CDR2 is FQGTGA. V shed 2 bases and J shed 3 bases, with 7 bases lying between them. CDR3 DNA sequence: TGTGCCAGCAGCTTAGCAGGGGACACTGAAGCTTTCTTT. It encodes CASSLAGDTEAFF.

This sequence joins TRBV28 and TRBJ1-2; D is unresolved. The CDR3 extends over 16 amino acids. The V end lost 6 bases, the J end lost 1 base, and 18 bases lay between the germline ends. Germline CDR1 and CDR2: MDHEN and SYDVKM. CDR3 sequence reads: CASSPLPRLGNYGYTF. CDR3 nucleotides: TGTGCCAGCAGCCCTCTCCCCAGGTTGGGTAACTATGGCTACACCTTC.

The V call is TRBV2, the J call TRBJ2-5; 13 bases line up with TRBD2. CDR1 and CDR2 from the germline V gene are SNHLY and FYNNEI. The CDR3 is 14 residues long. V shed 8 bases, J shed 4 bases, and the junction held 4 bases outside the gene matches. The CDR3 protein is CASGGLAGRETQYF. The DNA for the CDR3 is TGTGCCAGCGGGGGACTAGCGGGACGAGAGACCCAGTACTTC.

The V and J genes are TRBV28 and TRBJ2-2; 8 nucleotides agree with TRBD2. The germline CDR1 and CDR2 sequences are MDHEN and SYDVKM. This CDR3 has 15 amino acids. V gave up 10 bases and J gave up 0 bases; unmatched junction bases: 7. CDR3 in DNA: TGTGCCACCGTAGCGGGGACCACGAACACCGGGGAGCTGTTTTTT. Encoded protein: CATVAGTTNTGELFF. The full variable domain, rest sourced from reference TRBV28 and TRBJ2-2, is DVKVTQSSRYLVKRTGEKVFLECVQDMDHENMFWYRQDPGLGLRLIYFSYDVKMKEKGDIPEGYSVSREKKERFSLILESASTNQTSMYLCATVAGTTNTGELFFGEGSRLTVL.

The chain combines TRBV27 with TRBJ1-5; a weak D match, TRBD1 (6 bases). The V end lost 5 bases, the J end lost 7 bases, and 21 bases lay between the germline ends. The length of the CDR3 is 16 residues. The germline gives CDR1 MNHEY, CDR2 SMNVEV (reference sequence). In DNA form, the CDR3 reads TGTGCCAGCAGTCCTACTACACAAGGGGGAGGGCAGCCCCAGCATTTT. Protein: CASSPTTQGGGQPQHF.

This chain links TRBV25-1 with TRBJ2-7, with 15 bases that match TRBD2. The trim removed 5 bases at V and 7 bases at J, leaving 6 bases unmatched. Germline values: CDR1 MGHDK, CDR2 SYGVNS. The CDR3 spans 15 residues. The CDR3 nucleotides are TGTGCCAGCAGTAGGACTAGCGGGAGGGCTGAGGAGCAGTACTTC. Protein product: CASSRTSGRAEEQYF.

The chain joins TRBV9 to TRBJ2-7; possible D gene TRBD1, 5 bases. The CDR3 contains 15 residues. V lost 4 bases to trimming and J lost 3 bases, with 17 bases between them. Germline V gene data show CDR1 as SGDLS and CDR2 as YYNGEE. The CDR3 loop is CASSPKVQGNYEQYF. The DNA for the CDR3 is TGTGCCAGCAGCCCTAAGGTCCAGGGAAACTACGAGCAGTACTTC.

The chain combines TRBV19 with TRBJ1-6, with D perhaps matching TRBD1 (5 bases). Per the germline V gene, CDR1 is LNHDA and CDR2 is SQIVND (reference sequence). Trimming removed 5 bases from V and 5 bases from J, with 13 bases in between. This CDR3 is 15 amino acids long. The CDR3 reads CASSGDWADNSPLHF. The CDR3 bases are TGTGCCAGTAGTGGGGACTGGGCTGATAATTCACCCCTCCACTTT.

The V call is TRBV11-1, the J call TRBJ2-3, with TRBD2 matching over 11 bases. This CDR3 comprises 16 residues. CDR1 SGHAT and CDR2 FQDESV come from the germline V gene (reference sequence). With 5 bases clipped from V and 4 bases from J, the junction kept 8 bases outside the gene matches. CDR3 loop: CASSILAGGGADTQYF. The CDR3 region has the DNA TGTGCCAGCAGCATCCTAGCGGGAGGAGGAGCAGATACGCAGTATTTT. Looking up the rest from reference TRBV11-1 and TRBJ2-3 gives the full variable domain: EAEVAQSPRYKITEKSQAVAFWCDPISGHATLYWYRQILGQGPELLVQFQDESVVDDSQLPKDRFSAERLKGVDSTLKIQPAELGDSAMYLCASSILAGGGADTQYFGPGTRLTVL.

The chain combines TRBV19 with TRBJ2-2; TRBD1 matches at 7 bases. Germline assignment: CDR1 LNHDA and CDR2 SQIVND (reference sequence). V lost 6 bases to trimming and J lost 8 bases; unmatched junction nucleotides: 9. The CDR3 totals 14 residues. Written as DNA, the CDR3 is TGTGCCAGTAGCGGACAGGATCGGTCGGGGGAGCTGTTTTTT. Protein sequence: CASSGQDRSGELFF.

This clone was found a few times. The chain carries TRBV19 and TRBJ1-1; no firm D call. Germline CDR1 is LNHDA and CDR2 is SQIVND (reference sequence). The CDR3 is 14 amino acids. V was clipped by 3 bases and J by 0 bases, with 8 bases between them. The CDR3 protein is CASSIVGMNTEAFF. The CDR3, as DNA: TGTGCCAGTAGTATTGTTGGGATGAACACTGAAGCTTTCTTT.

The rearrangement links TRBV20-1 to TRBJ1-3, with D maybe TRBD1 (5 bases). The germline gives CDR1 DFQATT, CDR2 SNEGSKA (reference sequence). V dropped 3 bases and J dropped 5 bases, with 11 bases sitting between them. CDR3 length: 13 residues. CDR3 DNA sequence: TGCAGTGCTAGTCTGTCAGGGAGAAACACCATATATTTT. This encodes CSASLSGRNTIYF.

V gene TRBV19 combines with J gene TRBJ2-1; 12 nucleotides match TRBD2. This CDR3 spans 18 amino acids. Germline CDR1 LNHDA, CDR2 SQIVND (reference sequence). J lost 0 bases, V lost 3 bases, and 6 bases had no gene match. The CDR3 protein is CASSIRLLAGGSYNEQFF. The CDR3 DNA follows: TGTGCCAGTAGTATTCGCCTACTAGCGGGAGGCTCCTACAATGAGCAGTTCTTC. The full variable domain, completed using reference TRBV19 and TRBJ2-1, is DGGITQSPKYLFRKEGQNVTLSCEQNLNHDAMYWYRQDPGQGLRLIYYSQIVNDFQKGDIAEGYSVSREKKESFPLTVTSAQKNPTAFYLCASSIRLLAGGSYNEQFFGPGTRLTVL.

This chain links TRBV29-1 with TRBJ1-1; D remains unclear. In germline, CDR1 is SQVTM, CDR2 ANQGSEA. This CDR3 region has 13 residues. V was trimmed by 4 bases and J by 2 bases, leaving 11 bases between them. CDR3 sequence reads: CSVVLPANTEAFF. The DNA for the CDR3 is TGCAGCGTTGTGCTGCCAGCCAACACTGAAGCTTTCTTT. The full variable domain, completed using reference TRBV29-1 and TRBJ1-1, is SAVISQKPSRDICQRGTSLTIQCQVDSQVTMMFWYRQQPGQSLTLIATANQGSEATYESGFVIDKFPISRPNLTFSTLTVSNMSPEDSSIYLCSVVLPANTEAFFGQGTRLTVV.

CDR3 DNA sequence: TGTGCCAGTAGTTACGGGACAGGGTGGCACACTGAAGCTTTCTTT. Its translation is CASSYGTGWHTEAFF. V and J are TRBV19 and TRBJ1-1; 9 bases match TRBD1. This CDR3 has 15 residues. Germline V gene lookup returns CDR1 LNHDA and CDR2 SQIVND (reference sequence). V shed 5 bases, J shed 3 bases, and the junction held 7 bases outside the gene matches.

With regard to this clone: The germline gene is not matched at one end of the junction; a read error may be the cause. The V and J genes are TRBV28 and TRBJ1-5, with 7 bases matching TRBD1. CDR1 and CDR2 (germline): MDHEN, SYDVKM. This CDR3 region has 14 residues. The CDR3 loop is CASSLRQPQGPLDF. Here the CDR3 DNA reads TGTGCCAGCAGTTTGCGCCAACCACAGGGGCCCCTGGATTTT.

The V call is TRBV5-1, the J call TRBJ2-5; weak D call: TRBD2 (6 bases). V was trimmed by 1 base and J by 5 bases, leaving 9 bases between them. CDR1 and CDR2 (germline): SGHRS, YFSETQ. The CDR3 length is 13 residues. CDR3 nucleotides: TGCGCCAGCAGCTTGTTCGCGGGGGAGACCCAGTACTTC. It specifies CASSLFAGETQYF.

In its sample, this clone was seen once. The chain links TRBV4-1 to TRBJ1-1, with TRBD1 matching 8 bases. The CDR3 runs to 15 residues. V dropped 3 bases and J dropped 3; count of bases not matched to a gene: 6. Per germline, CDR1 MGHRA and CDR2 YSYEKL. The CDR3 nucleotides are TGCGCCAGCAGCCAGGCGGACAGGGACTACACTGAAGCTTTCTTT. Its translation is CASSQADRDYTEAFF.

The V gene is TRBV5-5, the J gene TRBJ1-5; 7 nucleotides match TRBD1. The germline V gene has CDR1 SGHKS and CDR2 YYEKEE (reference sequence). Germline trimming cut 0 bases from V and 5 bases from J; bases unmatched to any gene: 5. The CDR3 spans 15 residues. The DNA of the CDR3 is TGTGCCAGCAGCTTGGGACAGGGTATCGATCAGCCCCAGCATTTT. Protein product: CASSLGQGIDQPQHF.

The rearrangement joins TRBV28 to TRBJ2-5; the D gene is possibly TRBD2 (6 bases). The CDR3 runs 15 residues. Germline V gene sequence: CDR1 MDHEN, CDR2 SYDVKM. Trimming removed 2 bases at V and 6 bases at J, with 16 bases between. CDR3 amino acids: CASSLAGSFSKTQYF. The CDR3 DNA reads as TGTGCCAGCAGTTTAGCGGGGTCTTTTTCGAAGACCCAGTACTTC.